The rows below give T cell receptor beta chains drawn from one sample of a study of blood T cells in healthy people across ages. TCRdb fed the 5' RACE reads into MiXCR, producing one record per CDR3 protein. The sample gives fewer than 1.5 million distinct CDR3 sequences, around two fifths of which show up once; roughly 7.9% is in the top ten. Sequencing was carried out using blood. The source is a woman aged 18-29 years in good health. CDR3s include the opening cysteine and the closing phenylalanine or tryptophan. D genes are given only for firm matches. Expanded clones get a size class; other rows say once, few or many, or leave the size out.

abundance	d_gene	j_gene	v_gene	CDR3aa	CDR3nt
NA	NA	TRBJ2-7	TRBV6-2/TRBV6-3	CASSRFSGQSFSYEQYF	TGTGCCAGCAGCCGATTCTCCGGACAGTCGTTCTCCTACGAGCAGTACTTC
many	NA	TRBJ1-2	TRBV7-9	CASSARYGYTF	TGTGCCAGCAGTGCCCGCTATGGCTACACCTTC
few	TRBD1	TRBJ2-2	TRBV20-1	CSARDRVVTGELFF	TGCAGTGCTAGGGACAGGGTTGTGACCGGGGAGCTGTTTTTT
NA	TRBD1	TRBJ1-1	TRBV3-1	CASSQDFTGRGRFDTEAFF	TGTGCCAGCAGCCAAGACTTTACCGGCAGGGGGCGGTTTGACACTGAAGCTTTCTTT
once	TRBD2	TRBJ2-3	TRBV4-2	CASSQDPSGGGVTDTQYF	TGTGCCAGCAGCCAAGATCCGAGCGGGGGAGGGGTCACAGATACGCAGTATTTT
NA	NA	TRBJ2-1	TRBV12-3/TRBV12-4	CASSPQGYYNEQFF	TGTGCCAGCAGTCCTCAGGGATACTACAATGAGCAGTTCTTC
NA	TRBD1	TRBJ2-7	TRBV29-1	CSVTGVREQYF	TGCAGCGTCACAGGGGTACGTGAGCAGTACTTC
few	NA	TRBJ1-1	TRBV6-6	CASSYLDIGNLNTEAFF	TGTGCCAGCAGTTACTTGGACATAGGAAATTTAAACACTGAAGCTTTCTTT
few	TRBD1	TRBJ1-1	TRBV6-1	CASSETPTGMAEAFF	TGTGCCAGCAGTGAGACCCCGACAGGGATGGCTGAAGCTTTCTTT
few	TRBD2	TRBJ2-3	TRBV3-1	CASGTSGSLSTDTQYF	TGTGCCAGCGGGACTAGCGGGAGTCTTAGCACAGATACGCAGTATTTT
NA	TRBD2	TRBJ2-1	TRBV9	CASSLRAGGLFNEQFF	TGTGCCAGCAGCTTAAGAGCGGGAGGGCTCTTTAATGAGCAGTTCTTC
many	TRBD2	TRBJ2-1	TRBV7-2	CASSILAGVSHEQFF	TGTGCCAGCAGCATACTAGCGGGAGTTTCCCATGAGCAGTTCTTC
NA	TRBD2	TRBJ2-1	TRBV20-1	CSALLAGANNEQFF	TGCAGTGCTCTTTTAGCGGGGGCGAACAATGAGCAGTTCTTC
NA	NA	TRBJ2-3	TRBV9	CASSVGESPDTQYF	TGTGCCAGCAGCGTAGGCGAGTCCCCAGATACGCAGTATTTT
NA	TRBD1	TRBJ2-1	TRBV20-1	CSARGQGELIYEQFF	TGCAGTGCTAGAGGACAGGGGGAACTTATCTACGAGCAGTTCTTC
NA	TRBD1	TRBJ2-7	TRBV20-1	CSASEDRGYEQYF	TGCAGTGCTAGCGAAGACAGGGGCTACGAGCAGTACTTC
few	NA	TRBJ1-2	TRBV3-1	CASSQVTGGTNYGYTF	TGTGCCAGCAGCCAAGTAACAGGAGGTACTAACTATGGCTACACCTTC
NA	NA	TRBJ2-7	TRBV6-6	CASLSGSRREQYF	TGTGCCAGCTTATCGGGGTCGCGGCGCGAGCAGTACTTC
NA	TRBD1	TRBJ2-5	TRBV7-9	CASSLAVDRGRLGKTQYF	TGTGCCAGCAGCTTAGCCGTCGACAGGGGACGCTTGGGGAAGACCCAGTACTTC
NA	TRBD2	TRBJ2-7	TRBV2	CASSDPSGGVYEQYF	TGTGCCAGCAGTGACCCTAGCGGGGGGGTCTACGAGCAGTACTTC
few	NA	TRBJ1-2	TRBV7-9	CASSSGRDSLSWGYTF	TGTGCCAGCAGCTCGGGCCGGGATAGCCTTTCCTGGGGCTACACCTTC
NA	TRBD2	TRBJ2-7	TRBV19	CASSIVEAGRGEQYF	TGTGCCAGTAGTATCGTTGAGGCCGGGAGGGGCGAGCAGTACTTC
NA	TRBD1	TRBJ2-7	TRBV6-6	CASSYPGQGRIGEQYF	TGTGCCAGCAGTTACCCCGGACAGGGGAGGATCGGCGAGCAGTACTTC
NA	NA	TRBJ2-6	TRBV27	CASSLSPDSGANVLTF	TGTGCCAGCAGTTTATCCCCGGACTCTGGGGCCAACGTCCTGACTTTC
NA	TRBD2	TRBJ2-3	TRBV20-1	CSAPTSGSDTQYF	TGCAGTGCCCCGACTAGCGGGAGTGATACGCAGTATTTT
few	TRBD2	TRBJ2-7	TRBV9	CASSGGLAGVYEQYF	TGTGCCAGCAGCGGGGGACTAGCGGGAGTCTACGAGCAGTACTTC
many	NA	TRBJ1-4	TRBV7-2	CASSLGQNEKLFF	TGTGCCAGCAGCTTAGGACAGAATGAAAAACTGTTTTTT
NA	TRBD1	TRBJ1-2	TRBV6-5	CASSYTGGDGYTF	TGTGCCAGCAGTTACACAGGGGGCGATGGCTACACCTTC
few	NA	TRBJ1-2	TRBV2	CASTSSDSRAAYGYTF	TGTGCCAGCACCTCTTCGGACAGCCGTGCTGCCTATGGCTACACCTTC
NA	NA	TRBJ2-3	TRBV3-1	CASSQYSFWGADTQYF	TGTGCCAGCAGCCAATACTCCTTCTGGGGTGCAGATACGCAGTATTTT
many	NA	TRBJ2-5	TRBV21-1	CASSKGEDRPRGTQYF	TGTGCCAGCAGCAAAGGGGAGGACAGGCCAAGGGGGACCCAGTACTTC
NA	TRBD1	TRBJ2-1	TRBV5-4	CASSLEGATEQFF	TGTGCCAGCAGCTTGGAGGGGGCTACTGAGCAGTTCTTC
NA	NA	TRBJ2-3	TRBV12-3/TRBV12-4	CASSLRAAASTDTQYF	TGTGCCAGCAGTTTAAGGGCGGCTGCTAGCACAGATACGCAGTATTTT
few	NA	TRBJ2-7	TRBV10-3	CAISDTALAGEQYF	TGTGCCATCAGTGATACCGCTCTAGCCGGCGAGCAGTACTTC
NA	TRBD2	TRBJ2-3	TRBV10-3	CAISESGGGPDTQYF	TGTGCCATCAGTGAGTCCGGGGGGGGCCCAGATACGCAGTATTTT
NA	NA	TRBJ2-3	TRBV7-2	CASSLVGALDTDTQYF	TGTGCCAGCAGCTTAGTGGGGGCGCTAGACACAGATACGCAGTATTTT
NA	TRBD2	TRBJ2-3	TRBV5-1	CASSLFPPGGIGTDTQYF	TGCGCCAGCAGCTTGTTTCCCCCGGGGGGGATTGGCACAGATACGCAGTATTTT
NA	NA	TRBJ2-1	TRBV20-1	CSAPRGDEQCF	TGCAGTGCCCCGAGGGGCGATGAGCAGTGCTTC
NA	TRBD2	TRBJ2-7	TRBV12-3/TRBV12-4	CASATSGYEQYF	TGTGCCAGTGCCACTAGCGGGTACGAGCAGTACTTC
many	NA	TRBJ2-5	TRBV29-1	CSVCGLDQETQYF	TGCAGCGTCTGCGGACTTGACCAAGAGACCCAGTACTTC
few	TRBD2	TRBJ2-5	TRBV6-5	CATLAGGSETQYF	TGTGCCACGTTAGCGGGGGGGTCCGAGACCCAGTACTTC
NA	TRBD2	TRBJ2-1	TRBV15	CATSIGGGEQFF	TGTGCCACCAGCATTGGGGGGGGTGAGCAGTTCTTC
NA	NA	TRBJ2-4	TRBV4-1	CASSQDWQAGIAKNIQCF	TGCGCCAGCAGCCAAGATTGGCAAGCAGGCATAGCCAAAAACATTCAGTGCTTC
few	NA	TRBJ2-2	TRBV12-3/TRBV12-4	CASSFISTGELFF	TGTGCCAGCAGTTTTATCAGCACCGGGGAGCTGTTTTTT